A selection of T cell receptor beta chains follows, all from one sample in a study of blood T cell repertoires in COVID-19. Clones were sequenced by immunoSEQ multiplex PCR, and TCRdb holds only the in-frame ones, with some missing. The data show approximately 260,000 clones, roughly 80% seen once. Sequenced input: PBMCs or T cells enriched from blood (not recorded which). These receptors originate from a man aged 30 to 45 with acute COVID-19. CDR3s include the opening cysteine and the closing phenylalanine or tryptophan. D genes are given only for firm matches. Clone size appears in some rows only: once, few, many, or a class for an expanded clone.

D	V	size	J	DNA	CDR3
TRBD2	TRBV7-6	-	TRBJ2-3	TGTGCCAGCAGCTTAGTAGAGACTAGCGGGAGTAATACGCAGTATTTT	CASSLVETSGSNTQYF
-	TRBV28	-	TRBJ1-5	TGTGCCAGCAGTTTATGGGTTGCGGGGGGCAATCAGCCCCAGCATTTT	CASSLWVAGGNQPQHF
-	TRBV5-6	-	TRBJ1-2	TGTGCCAGCAGATCGGGCAGGCCGGGAGGCTACACCTTC	CASRSGRPGGYTF
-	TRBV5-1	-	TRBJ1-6	TGCGCCAGCAGCTTGGCCGGGGGTGGGGAGGCAAATAATTCACCCCTCCACTTT	CASSLAGGGEANNSPLHF
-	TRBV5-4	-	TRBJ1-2	TGTGCCAGCAGCAACCTACAGGGAGTGGATGGCTACACCTTC	CASSNLQGVDGYTF
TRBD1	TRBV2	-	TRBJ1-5	TGTGCCAGCAGTTTAGACAGGGGGAGAAGCAATCAGCCCCAGCATTTT	CASSLDRGRSNQPQHF
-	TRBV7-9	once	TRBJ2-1	TGTGCCAGCAGCTTACAAGGACAGCCAACCAATGTCGAGCAGTTCTTC	CASSLQGQPTNVEQFF
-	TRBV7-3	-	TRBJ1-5	TGTGCCAGCAGCTCGGGGTATAGCAATCAGCCCCAGCATTTT	CASSSGYSNQPQHF
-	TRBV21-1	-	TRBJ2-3	TGTGCCAGCAGCCCGGGAGGCAAGCGCGCTAGCACAGATACGCAGTATTTT	CASSPGGKRASTDTQYF
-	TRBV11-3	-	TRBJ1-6	TGTGCCAGCAGCTTTAGCCCAAGGGGTTCACCCCTCCACTTT	CASSFSPRGSPLHF
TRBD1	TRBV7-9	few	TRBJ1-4	TGTGCCAGCAGCTTAGGGCAGGGGGTAGTTAATGAAAAACTGTTTTTT	CASSLGQGVVNEKLFF
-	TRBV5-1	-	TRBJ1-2	TGTGCCAGCAGCCATCTGACGGGTGGGGGCTACACCTTC	CASSHLTGGGYTF
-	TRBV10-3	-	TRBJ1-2	TGTGCCATCAGTGTAGGCGCCCAGGGGCCTCAGGGTGGCTACACCTTC	CAISVGAQGPQGGYTF
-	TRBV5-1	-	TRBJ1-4	TGCGCCAGCAGAAGACAGGCGGTCGCAACTAATGAAAAACTGTTTTTT	CASRRQAVATNEKLFF